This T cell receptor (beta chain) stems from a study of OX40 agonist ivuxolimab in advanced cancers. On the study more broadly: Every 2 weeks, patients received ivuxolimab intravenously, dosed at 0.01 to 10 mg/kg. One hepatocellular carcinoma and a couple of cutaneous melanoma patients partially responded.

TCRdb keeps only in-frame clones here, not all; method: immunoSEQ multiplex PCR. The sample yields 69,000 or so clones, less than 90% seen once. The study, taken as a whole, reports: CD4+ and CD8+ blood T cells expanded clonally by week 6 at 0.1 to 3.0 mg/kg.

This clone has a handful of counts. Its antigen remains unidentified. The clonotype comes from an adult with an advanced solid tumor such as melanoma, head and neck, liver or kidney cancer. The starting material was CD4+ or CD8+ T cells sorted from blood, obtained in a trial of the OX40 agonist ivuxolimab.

CDR3 residues: CASSQDRGGYTF. CDR3 sequence (DNA): TGTGCCAGCAGCCAAGACAGGGGTGGCTACACCTTC. The rearrangement joins TRBV4-2 to TRBJ1-2; perhaps TRBD1 as D (6 bases). V was trimmed by 0 bases and J by 7 bases, leaving 6 bases between them. Germline V gene lookup returns CDR1 LGHNA and CDR2 YNFKEQ. The CDR3 extends over 12 amino acids.